By share, the clone carrying this T cell receptor beta chain counts as medium-sized. Germline lookup yields CDR1 SGHTA and CDR2 FQGNSA. The CDR3 contains 15 residues. The V end lost 0 bases, the J end lost 8 bases, and 16 bases lay between the germline ends. The sample belongs to a study of T cell repertoires in cytomegalovirus infection. Whole-study context: Through public TCR beta signatures, both CMV infection and matching HLA type were indicated.

TCRdb redid the calling of the reads with MiXCR, one entry per CDR3 protein. The sample gives under 150,000 distinct CDR3 sequences, approximately 9.2% of which show up once; over 9.5% is in the top ten. This receptor was taken from a human donor in good health (CMV status not recorded). Some clones in this sample may be carry-over from other donors' samples. V and J are TRBV7-2 and TRBJ1-2, with D perhaps TRBD1 (6 bases). Sequenced sample: PBMCs. The CDR3, as DNA: TGTGCCAGCAGCTTAGCGCTGGCAGGGGAGCGGGGCTACACCTTC. The encoded protein is CASSLALAGERGYTF. Based on the CDR3 plus reference TRBV7-2 and TRBJ1-2, the full variable domain is GAGVSQSPSNKVTEKGKDVELRCDPISGHTALYWYRQSLGQGLEFLIYFQGNSAPDKSGLPSDRFSAERTGGSVSTLTIQRTQQEDSAVYLCASSLALAGERGYTFGSGTRLTVV.